Sequencing of this T cell receptor beta chain was carried out in a study of blood T cell repertoires in COVID-19. Turning to the study itself: Nucleic acid was either cDNA or gDNA, and it came from T cells, B-cell-depleted T cells, or PBMCs.

Generated by immunoSEQ multiplex PCR, the TCRdb table keeps only in-frame clones and is missing some. This sample has roughly 55,000 clones, with roughly 84% found just once. The sample holds one count of this clone. V was clipped by 0 bases and J by 4 bases, with 10 bases between them. Germline V gene data show CDR1 as MNHEY and CDR2 as SVGAGI. There are 15 residues in the CDR3. J is TRBJ1-3 and V is TRBV6-5; no clear D gene. Sequences were obtained from peripheral blood. The receptor's source is a man in his 70s with active COVID-19. In DNA, the CDR3 is TGTGCCAGCAGTTACTCTTCCCGTCCCGGAAACACCATATATTTT. Translating gives CASSYSSRPGNTIYF.